This TCR beta chain was documented in a study of OX40 agonist ivuxolimab in advanced cancers. Whole-study findings and limits: Patients who responded partially at 0.1-3.0 mg/kg showed clonal expansion ranking among the lowest. Dosing at 0.1 to 3.0 mg/kg was accompanied by clonal expansion of CD4+ and CD8+ blood T cells by week 6.

This clone has a single count. Its antigen remains unidentified. A much larger clone differs from this one at a single base, so this may be a read error. The same CDR3 arises from other DNA sequences in this sample as well. The CDR3 extends over 12 amino acids. Germline V gene sequence: CDR1 MDHEN, CDR2 SYDVKM. This table comes from immunoSEQ multiplex PCR, and its TCRdb copy is limited to in-frame clones, with some not included. Here the sample spans around 34,000 clones, about 76% being singletons. This rearrangement joins TRBV28 to TRBJ1-1, with unresolved D. The clonotype originates from an adult with an advanced solid tumor such as melanoma, head and neck, liver or kidney cancer. The input for sequencing was CD4+ or CD8+ T cells sorted from blood, taken in a trial of the OX40 agonist ivuxolimab. The CDR3: CASRRSPTEAFF. In DNA form, the CDR3 reads TGTGCCAGCAGACGCAGCCCCACTGAGGCTTTCTTT.